This T cell receptor (beta chain) was recorded in a study of OX40 agonist ivuxolimab in advanced cancers. Overall study context: Patients were treated with ivuxolimab, an agonistic anti-OX40 (CD134) antibody. Findings and limits, study-wide: Nonresponders included some who also had low normalized T-cell clonal expansion. CD8+ T cells were the subset that, on average, had more expanded clones than CD4+.

In the case of this clone: As yet, its antigen is unknown.

Profiling relied on immunoSEQ multiplex PCR, and the TCRdb table lists in-frame clones only, not all of them. The table has 55,000 to 70,000 clones, 86% seen once. The CDR3 runs 15 residues. Per germline, CDR1 SGHKS and CDR2 YYEKEE (reference sequence). Trimming removed 0 bases from V and 1 base from J, with 8 bases in between. The TCR comes from an adult with an advanced solid tumor such as melanoma, head and neck, liver or kidney cancer. This rearrangement joins TRBV5-5 to TRBJ1-5; possible D gene TRBD1, 6 bases. The sample was CD4+ or CD8+ T cells sorted from blood, taken in a trial of the OX40 agonist ivuxolimab. The DNA of the CDR3 is TGTGCCAGCAGCTTGGCGAGGGGGAGCAATCAGCCCCAGCATTTT. Amino acid sequence: CASSLARGSNQPQHF. Drawing the rest from reference TRBV5-5 and TRBJ1-5, the complete variable domain is DAGVTQSPTHLIKTRGQQVTLRCSPISGHKSVSWYQQVLGQGPQFIFQYYEKEERGRGNFPDRFSARQFPNYSSELNVNALLLGDSALYLCASSLARGSNQPQHFGDGTRLSIL.